These 14 T cell receptor beta chains were all obtained from the same sample, sequenced in a study of blood T cell repertoires in COVID-19. Libraries were prepared by immunoSEQ multiplex PCR; TCRdb keeps only in-frame clonotypes and omits some of them. The sample has approximately 240,000 clones, around 87% seen once. The specimen was peripheral blood. Receptors originate from a woman aged 25 to 45 who had recovered from COVID-19.

The CDR3 bases are TGTGCCGGCGAGACAGCTCGGGGCTACACCTTC. This codes for CAGETARGYTF. The chain combines TRBV7-9 with TRBJ1-2, with D perhaps TRBD1 (5 bases). V was cut by 11 bases and J by 8 bases, with 15 bases left in between. CDR3 length: 11 residues. Per germline, CDR1 SEHNR and CDR2 FQNEAQ (reference sequence).

The chain recombines TRBV6-2 or TRBV6-3 with TRBJ2-1, with 8 nucleotides matching TRBD1. From germline, CDR1 is MNHEY and CDR2 SVGEGT. The length of the CDR3 is 15 residues. With V trimmed by 5 bases and J by 5 bases, 8 bases remained unmatched. CDR3 in amino acids: CASSRSGGGDNEQFF. The CDR3 bases are TGTGCCAGCAGTCGATCAGGGGGCGGTGACAATGAGCAGTTCTTC.

This clone has just one count. This chain joins TRBV27 and TRBJ1-4, with a possible D match to TRBD1 (5 bases). Trimming removed 0 bases from V and 3 bases from J, with 8 bases in between. Germline assignment: CDR1 MNHEY and CDR2 SMNVEV (reference sequence). This CDR3 has 15 amino acids. The CDR3 sequence is CASSLSGRSNEKLFF. Written as DNA, the CDR3 is TGTGCCAGCAGTTTATCGGGGCGCTCTAATGAAAAACTGTTTTTT.

This chain joins TRBV7-2 and TRBJ2-5; 7 positions match TRBD1. The germline V gene has CDR1 SGHTA and CDR2 FQGNSA. J was trimmed by 2 bases and V by 1 base; bases with no gene match: 1. This CDR3 contains 14 residues. The DNA for the CDR3 is TGTGCCAGCAGCTTAGGACAGGGACAAGAGACCCAGTACTTC. Protein: CASSLGQGQETQYF.

This rearrangement joins TRBV3-1 (or the pseudogene TRBV3-2) to TRBJ2-3; D is perhaps TRBD1 (8 bases). This CDR3 is 16 amino acids long. V lost 4 bases and J lost 4, with 18 bases in between. Germline CDR1 and CDR2: LGHDT and YNNKEL (reference sequence). CDR3 in DNA: TGTGCCAGCAGCCTTCAGGGGGCCCTAGCGGCAGATACGCAGTATTTT. Amino acids: CASSLQGALAADTQYF.

This clone has a single count. The rearrangement uses TRBV5-1 and TRBJ2-3; 14 bases fit TRBD2. CDR1 SGHRS and CDR2 YFSETQ come from the germline V gene. Unmatched junction bases numbered 8, after V lost 0 bases and J lost 2 bases. This CDR3 comprises 19 residues. The CDR3 DNA is TGCGCCAGCAGCTTGGGGCCGGGACTAGCGGGGGTCCTCACAGATACGCAGTATTTT. This translates into CASSLGPGLAGVLTDTQYF. The full variable domain, rest sourced from reference TRBV5-1 and TRBJ2-3, is KAGVTQTPRYLIKTRGQQVTLSCSPISGHRSVSWYQQTPGQGLQFLFEYFSETQRNKGNFPGRFSGRQFSNSRSEMNVSTLELGDSALYLCASSLGPGLAGVLTDTQYFGPGTRLTVL.

The genes are TRBV7-2 and TRBJ2-7; tentatively, D is TRBD2 (5 bases). V lost 7 bases and J lost 3, with 16 bases in between. There are 14 residues in the CDR3. Germline CDR1 reads SGHTA; CDR2 reads FQGNSA. The CDR3 spells CASTTGRRNYEQYF. CDR3 in DNA: TGTGCCAGCACCACGGGGAGACGAAACTACGAGCAGTACTTC.

The chain links TRBV6-1 to TRBJ1-5; 8 bases align to TRBD1. Germline V CDR1 and CDR2: MNHNS, SASEGT. The junction had 20 bases not matched to a gene; V was cut back by 3 bases and J by 7 bases. This CDR3 contains 19 residues. CDR3 sequence reads: CASSDFLQGVPSRSQPQHF. The CDR3 DNA is TGTGCCAGCAGTGATTTTTTACAGGGGGTACCGAGTCGGTCCCAGCCCCAGCATTTT.

This clone showed up just once. V and J are TRBV7-9 and TRBJ1-1; no clear D gene. Per germline, CDR1 SEHNR and CDR2 FQNEAQ (reference sequence). The length of the CDR3 is 15 residues. Trimming removed 1 base at V and 2 bases at J, with 11 bases between. This CDR3 is CASSLGPGGNTEAFF. Here the CDR3 DNA reads TGTGCCAGCAGCTTAGGACCAGGAGGAAACACTGAAGCTTTCTTT.

The chain uses TRBV9 and TRBJ2-7; TRBD2 agrees at 11 bases. Losses at the gene ends were 4 bases for V and 3 bases for J; bases not matched to a gene: 3. CDR1 is SGDLS, CDR2 YYNGEE, per germline. The CDR3 runs to 14 residues. The CDR3 coding sequence is TGTGCCAGCAGCCCCACTAGCGGGGGCTACGAGCAGTACTTC. As protein: CASSPTSGGYEQYF. Looking up the rest from reference TRBV9 and TRBJ2-7 gives the full variable domain: DSGVTQTPKHLITATGQRVTLRCSPRSGDLSVYWYQQSLDQGLQFLIQYYNGEERAKGNILERFSAQQFPDLHSELNLSSLELGDSALYFCASSPTSGGYEQYFGPGTRLTVT.

The J gene is TRBJ2-5, the V gene TRBV6-5, with D perhaps TRBD1 (6 bases). Germline V lookup: CDR1 MNHEY, CDR2 SVGAGI. Trimming left V 10 bases short and J 4 bases short, with 22 bases between. This CDR3 comprises 15 residues. The CDR3 DNA follows: TGTGCCACCGCACCCGCCGGACAGTGGGGAGAGACCCAGTACTTC. Residues: CATAPAGQWGETQYF.

The chain carries TRBV10-3 and TRBJ2-1, with TRBD2 matching 8 bases. The CDR3 is 15 amino acids. Germline V CDR1 and CDR2: ENHRY, SYGVKD. Trimming cost V 6 bases and J 4 bases; bases outside gene matches: 8. The CDR3 loop reads CAIRESGGVYNEQFF. The CDR3 nucleotides read TGTGCCATCAGGGAGAGCGGGGGTGTTTACAATGAGCAGTTCTTC.

The rearrangement joins TRBV6-1 to TRBJ2-4, with a weak D call TRBD1 (5 bases). Deletions cut 1 base from V and 3 bases from J, with 10 bases between. This CDR3 contains 15 residues. Per germline, CDR1 MNHNS and CDR2 SASEGT. As DNA, the CDR3 is TGTGCCAGCAGTGAAGGAGGTCAGGGCAAAAACATTCAGTACTTC. Translating gives CASSEGGQGKNIQYF.

The V and J genes are TRBV7-2 and TRBJ2-5, with D possibly being TRBD1 (6 bases). Germline lookup yields CDR1 SGHTA and CDR2 FQGNSA. Trimming shortened V by 0 bases and J by 0 bases, and 8 bases separated the two germline ends. The CDR3 runs to 15 residues. CDR3 residues: CASSLAGANQETQYF. The DNA of the CDR3 is TGTGCCAGCAGCTTAGCGGGGGCAAACCAAGAGACCCAGTACTTC. The full variable domain, rest sourced from reference TRBV7-2 and TRBJ2-5, is GAGVSQSPSNKVTEKGKDVELRCDPISGHTALYWYRQSLGQGLEFLIYFQGNSAPDKSGLPSDRFSAERTGGSVSTLTIQRTQQEDSAVYLCASSLAGANQETQYFGPGTRLLVL.